Shown below are 14 T cell receptor beta chains from a single sample sequenced in a study of blood T cell repertoires in COVID-19. TCRdb's copy holds only in-frame clones and misses some; the assay was immunoSEQ multiplex PCR. The table has a few hundred thousand clones, nearly 90% seen once. The specimen sequenced was PBMCs or T cells enriched from blood (not recorded which). These receptors originate from a young woman with acute COVID-19.

The CDR3 reads CASSTGLAGVSTDTQYF. In DNA form, the CDR3 reads TGTGCCAGCAGCACAGGACTAGCGGGAGTGAGCACAGATACGCAGTATTTT. V is TRBV7-9 and J is TRBJ2-3, with 13 bases identical to TRBD2. The V gene's germline CDR1 is SEHNR and CDR2 FQNEAQ (reference sequence). Trimming at V came to 5 bases and at J to 0 bases, leaving 5 bases not matched to a gene. The CDR3 is 17 amino acids.

This clone has only one observation. J is TRBJ2-1 and V is TRBV18; D may be TRBD2 (5 bases). In germline, CDR1 is KGHSH, CDR2 LQKENI. V was pared by 0 bases and J by 8 bases, with 17 bases between. The CDR3 is 16 residues long. The CDR3 DNA is TGTGCCAGCTCACCACCCTATCGGGGTGTGGGTTATGAGCAGTTCTTC. This encodes CASSPPYRGVGYEQFF.

This chain links TRBV19 with TRBJ1-2; 10 bases line up with TRBD1. The CDR3 length is 14 residues. The V segment lost 6 bases and the J segment 3 bases; nucleotides outside the gene matches: 4. CDR1 and CDR2 from the germline V gene are LNHDA and SQIVND (reference sequence). The CDR3 loop reads CASSPGQGHYGYTF. In nucleotides, the CDR3 is TGTGCCAGTAGCCCGGGACAGGGGCACTATGGCTACACCTTC.

Only one count was recorded for this clone. The chain links TRBV7-2 to TRBJ2-1; 8 nucleotides line up with TRBD1. The CDR3 is made up of 14 amino acids. With 1 base clipped from V and 7 bases from J, the junction kept 3 bases outside the gene matches. Germline lookup yields CDR1 SGHTA and CDR2 FQGNSA. CDR3 region: CASSLGRGLNEQFF. CDR3 DNA: TGTGCCAGCAGCTTAGGCAGGGGGCTAAATGAGCAGTTCTTC.

The chain combines TRBV18 with TRBJ1-4, with D uncertain. Germline V gene lookup returns CDR1 KGHSH and CDR2 LQKENI. V was clipped by 3 bases and J by 0 bases, with 14 bases between them. This CDR3 has 17 residues. The CDR3: CASSPPNGEPTNEKLFF. For the CDR3, the DNA is TGTGCCAGCTCACCGCCTAACGGGGAGCCAACTAATGAAAAACTGTTTTTT. The full variable domain, rest sourced from reference TRBV18 and TRBJ1-4, is NAGVMQNPRHLVRRRGQEARLRCSPMKGHSHVYWYRQLPEEGLKFMVYLQKENIIDESGMPKERFSAEFPKEGPSILRIQQVVRGDSAAYFCASSPPNGEPTNEKLFFGSGTQLSVL.

The V call is TRBV7-3, the J call TRBJ2-7, with 8 bases aligning to TRBD1. This CDR3 contains 15 residues. The V gene's germline CDR1 is SGHTA and CDR2 FQGTGA. Unmatched junction bases numbered 6, after V lost 5 bases and J lost 0 bases. This CDR3 reads CASSPQGESSYEQYF. CDR3 DNA: TGTGCCAGCAGCCCACAGGGGGAGAGCTCCTACGAGCAGTACTTC.

The J gene is TRBJ2-7, the V gene TRBV28, with TRBD1 identical over 9 bases. Germline V lookup: CDR1 MDHEN, CDR2 SYDVKM. The length of the CDR3 is 14 residues. Trimming took 5 bases from V and 3 from J; bases not matched to a gene: 5. The CDR3 sequence is CASSGTGSLYEQYF. DNA of the CDR3: TGTGCCAGCAGTGGGACAGGGTCACTCTACGAGCAGTACTTC.

DNA of the CDR3: TGTGCCAGCTCACCCCAGAACACTGAAGCTTTCTTT. As protein: CASSPQNTEAFF. V usage is TRBV18 and J usage is TRBJ1-1; D gene uncertain. With 3 bases removed from V and 1 base from J, the gap between germline ends came to 3 bases. The V gene's germline CDR1 is KGHSH and CDR2 LQKENI. This CDR3 comprises 12 residues.

The chain is built from TRBV6-1 and TRBJ2-7, with 9 bases aligning to TRBD1. Germline loops: CDR1 MNHNS, CDR2 SASEGT. Trimming cost V 4 bases and J 8 bases; bases outside gene matches: 15. This CDR3 has 16 amino acids. The CDR3 bases are TGTGCCAGCAGTGGCTCCCCCGGGACAGGGAAAGTACAGCAGTACTTC. Residues: CASSGSPGTGKVQQYF.

This chain joins TRBV3-1 (or the pseudogene TRBV3-2) and TRBJ1-2; the D is unclear. Trimming left V 0 bases short and J 8 bases short, with 22 bases between. Germline V gives CDR1 LGHDT, CDR2 YNNKEL (reference sequence). This CDR3 region has 17 residues. The CDR3 region is CASSQDHVVSIAKGYTF. The CDR3 DNA reads as TGTGCCAGCAGCCAAGATCATGTTGTGTCAATAGCTAAAGGCTACACCTTC.

The J gene is TRBJ1-2, the V gene TRBV27, with TRBD1 as a possible D gene (6 bases). This CDR3 spans 14 amino acids. V was trimmed by 5 bases and J by 8 bases, leaving 18 bases between them. The germline CDR1 and CDR2 sequences are MNHEY and SMNVEV (reference sequence). For the CDR3, the DNA is TGTGCCAGCAGTCATCTAGGGGGGGGCTGGGGCTACACCTTC. Its translation is CASSHLGGGWGYTF.

A single count supports this clone. J is TRBJ1-2 and V is TRBV28; 8 bases are shared with TRBD1. CDR3 length equals 13 residues. The V and J ends lost 8 bases and 5 bases, in that order; junction bases with no gene match: 7. Germline V lookup: CDR1 MDHEN, CDR2 SYDVKM. CDR3 amino acids: CASRIGTGYGYTF. The DNA for the CDR3 is TGTGCCAGCCGAATAGGGACAGGTTATGGCTACACCTTC.

This clone was seen a single time. V is TRBV24-1 and J is TRBJ2-1; 8 nucleotides align to TRBD2. The germline V gene encodes CDR1 KGHDR and CDR2 SFDVKD. CDR3 length: 16 amino acids. V lost 0 bases and J lost 0; bases outside the gene matches: 0. CDR3: CATSDLGTSSYNEQFF. For the CDR3, the DNA is TGTGCCACCAGTGATTTGGGGACTAGCTCCTACAATGAGCAGTTCTTC.

The rearrangement joins TRBV29-1 to TRBJ2-2; TRBD1 aligns across 7 bases. With V trimmed by 5 bases and J by 2 bases, 8 bases remained unmatched. This CDR3 has 15 residues. Germline V gene sequence: CDR1 SQVTM, CDR2 ANQGSEA. The CDR3, as DNA: TGCAGCGTTACTGACAGGGCCTCCAACACCGGGGAGCTGTTTTTT. Protein sequence: CSVTDRASNTGELFF.